One and the same sample provided the 16 T cell receptor beta chains below, sequenced in a study of cytomegalovirus exposure and HLA in healthy donors (TCRdb year 2017). Library construction relied on the immunoSEQ multiplex PCR assay. Drawn from immuneACCESS, this table holds only the in-frame rearrangements with V and J called that TCRdb kept. Clones are partly lost; checked studies trace under half to an unresolved V gene and leave the rest unexplained. In this sample the table shows approximately 190,000 clones, 75% to 90% of which occur a single time. The ten largest account for approximately 7% of the sample. The sequencing input was PBMCs. These receptors all stem from a young man in good health and CMV-seropositive.

The chain carries TRBV7-2 and TRBJ2-5, with D perhaps matching TRBD1 (6 bases). Germline lookup yields CDR1 SGHTA and CDR2 FQGNSA. This CDR3 spans 14 amino acids. The V and J ends lost 4 bases and 2 bases respectively, with 11 bases between them. The CDR3 region is CASSYDRRQETQYF. CDR3 in DNA: TGTGCCAGCAGCTATGACAGGCGTCAAGAGACCCAGTACTTC.

The chain employs TRBV27 and TRBJ2-7, with D hard to call. V was clipped by 4 bases and J by 2 bases, with 9 bases between them. The CDR3 extends over 13 amino acids. Germline V gene data show CDR1 as MNHEY and CDR2 as SMNVEV (reference sequence). CDR3 region: CASSSIDTYEQYF. CDR3 coding DNA: TGTGCCAGCAGTTCCATAGATACCTACGAGCAGTACTTC.

The chain is built from TRBV5-1 and TRBJ2-7; 7 nucleotides match TRBD2. The germline V gene has CDR1 SGHRS and CDR2 YFSETQ. This CDR3 contains 15 residues. V lost 4 bases and J lost 2; bases outside the gene matches: 9. CDR3 nucleotide sequence: TGCGCCAGCAGCCCGGTCCAGCGGGAACCCTACGAGCAGTACTTC. Translating gives CASSPVQREPYEQYF.

The V and J genes are TRBV6-5 and TRBJ2-2; D not certain. The germline V gene encodes CDR1 MNHEY and CDR2 SVGAGI. Trimming cost V 8 bases and J 9 bases, with 13 bases left between them. The CDR3 consists of 12 residues. The chain's CDR3 is CASGSNIWELFF. The CDR3 bases are TGTGCCAGCGGCTCGAATATTTGGGAGCTGTTTTTT.

This sequence joins TRBV12-5 and TRBJ2-3; no reliable D call. The CDR3 runs to 14 residues. The germline V gene has CDR1 LGHNT and CDR2 FRNRAP. Trimming cost V 5 bases and J 2 bases, with 11 bases left between them. This CDR3 is CASGPPDSTDTQYF. The CDR3 nucleotides read TGTGCTAGTGGTCCCCCAGATTCCACAGATACGCAGTATTTT.

The table lists this clone with a few counts. Written as DNA, the CDR3 is TGTGCCAGCACCGGGACAGCACGTACAAACTATGGCTACACCTTC. This sequence encodes CASTGTARTNYGYTF. The chain couples TRBV27 to TRBJ1-2, with 7 nucleotides matching TRBD1. Trimming at V came to 7 bases and at J to 2 bases, leaving 10 bases not matched to a gene. The germline CDR1 and CDR2 sequences are MNHEY and SMNVEV (reference sequence). The CDR3 runs to 15 residues.

This CDR3 reads CAWSRWGGLNTEAFF. The CDR3 DNA reads TGTGCCTGGAGCCGATGGGGGGGCCTGAACACTGAAGCTTTCTTT. V and J are TRBV30 and TRBJ1-1; possibly TRBD1 for D (6 bases). Germline CDR1 is GTSNPN and CDR2 is SVGIG (reference sequence). V was trimmed by 3 bases and J by 0 bases, leaving 14 bases between them. The CDR3 runs 15 residues.

This clone was observed a handful of times. CDR3 protein: CASSLPLGPASGEYF. For the CDR3, the DNA is TGTGCCAGCAGTTTACCCCTCGGGCCCGCGAGCGGGGAGTACTTC. This chain links TRBV28 with TRBJ2-7; the match to TRBD2 covers 7 bases. The junction had 15 bases not matched to a gene; V was cut back by 2 bases and J by 11 bases. Germline V gene data show CDR1 as MDHEN and CDR2 as SYDVKM. The CDR3 contains 15 residues.

The chain uses TRBV28 and TRBJ1-2; 11 positions agree with TRBD1. The CDR3 covers 12 residues. CDR1 and CDR2 (germline): MDHEN, SYDVKM. Losses at the gene ends were 8 bases for V and 5 bases for J; bases not matched to a gene: 1. CDR3 in amino acids: CASGQGAYGYTF. The CDR3 DNA is TGTGCCAGCGGACAGGGGGCGTATGGCTACACCTTC.

The rearrangement links TRBV2 to TRBJ1-4, with 7 bases lining up with TRBD1. This CDR3 spans 14 amino acids. V trimming: 6 bases; J trimming: 8 bases; junction bases outside the gene matches: 9. Germline assignment: CDR1 SNHLY and CDR2 FYNNEI. CDR3 amino acids: CASSGRGLDEKLFF. In DNA form, the CDR3 reads TGTGCCAGCAGCGGCAGGGGGTTGGACGAAAAACTGTTTTTT. Together with reference TRBV2 and TRBJ1-4, the CDR3 gives the full variable domain: EPEVTQTPSHQVTQMGQEVILRCVPISNHLYFYWYRQILGQKVEFLVSFYNNEISEKSEIFDDQFSVERPDGSNFTLKIRSTKLEDSAMYFCASSGRGLDEKLFFGSGTQLSVL.

The rearrangement uses TRBV27 and TRBJ2-3, with TRBD1 as a possible D gene (6 bases). Germline assignment: CDR1 MNHEY and CDR2 SMNVEV (reference sequence). Trimming pared 4 bases from V and 1 base from J, leaving 9 bases between. The CDR3 is 14 residues long. DNA of the CDR3: TGTGCCAGCAGTTCGGGACACCGCACAGATACGCAGTATTTT. It codes for CASSSGHRTDTQYF.

The chain is built from TRBV7-8 and TRBJ1-1, with 11 bases that match TRBD1. The CDR3 runs 13 residues. V gave up 5 bases and J gave up 6 bases; unmatched junction bases: 2. CDR1 SGHVS and CDR2 FQNEAQ come from the germline V gene. The CDR3 loop is CASSLGQGAEAFF. In DNA, the CDR3 is TGTGCCAGCAGCCTGGGACAGGGGGCTGAAGCTTTCTTT.

The chain has TRBV6-5 and TRBJ1-2; perhaps TRBD1 as D (5 bases). Trimming removed 5 bases from V and 3 bases from J, with 7 bases in between. This CDR3 region has 12 residues. CDR1 is MNHEY and CDR2 is SVGAGI in the germline V gene. The CDR3 DNA sequence: TGTGCCAGCAGTGAAGGGGACTATGGCTACACCTTC. This gives the protein CASSEGDYGYTF.

The CDR3 protein is CASSPLWRLTDTQYF. The CDR3 nucleotides are TGTGCCAGCAGCCCGCTATGGCGGTTGACAGATACGCAGTATTTT. J is TRBJ2-3 and V is TRBV14; unclear D gene. Trimming took off 4 bases at V and 3 bases at J, with 14 bases between the two ends. CDR3 length: 15 residues. The germline V gene encodes CDR1 SGHDN and CDR2 FVKESK.

The rearrangement uses TRBV19 and TRBJ2-1, with 7 positions matching TRBD1. Germline CDR1 is LNHDA and CDR2 is SQIVND (reference sequence). The CDR3 sequence is 13 residues long. V shed 4 bases, J shed 5 bases, and the junction held 2 bases outside the gene matches. The CDR3 nucleotides are TGTGCCAGTAGTAGGGGACAGAACAATGAGCAGTTCTTC. Translating gives CASSRGQNNEQFF.

The chain's CDR3 is CASSHSGRARNEQFF. The CDR3 bases are TGTGCCAGCAGTCATAGCGGGAGGGCCCGGAATGAGCAGTTCTTC. The chain is built from TRBV27 and TRBJ2-1; 11 positions match TRBD2. Germline CDR1 is MNHEY and CDR2 is SMNVEV (reference sequence). After removal of 5 bases from V and 7 bases from J, the junction contained 7 bases not matched to a gene. The CDR3 covers 15 residues.